These 27 T cell receptor beta chains were all obtained from the same sample, sequenced in a study of T cell responses to AZD1222 COVID-19 vaccine. Clones were sequenced by immunoSEQ multiplex PCR, and TCRdb holds only the in-frame ones, with some missing. The sample lists around 250,000 clones; 93% were seen once. The sequencing here drew on peripheral blood, taken on day 0 of AZD1222 vaccination. These receptors were taken from an adult in good health.

In this sample, this clone turned up once. The gene calls are TRBV4-1 and TRBJ2-1; D is possibly TRBD1 (6 bases). Germline V gene data show CDR1 as MGHRA and CDR2 as YSYEKL. The CDR3 loop spans 14 amino acids. V lost 4 bases and J 10 bases, leaving 17 bases between the germline ends. DNA for the CDR3: TGCGCCAGCAGCCTAATAGGGCCAGGGACAGAGCAGTTCTTC. Encoded protein: CASSLIGPGTEQFF.

The chain employs TRBV7-8 and TRBJ1-2; D might be TRBD1 (6 bases). Deletions cut 0 bases from V and 4 bases from J, with 9 bases between. There are 14 residues in the CDR3. CDR1 SGHVS and CDR2 FQNEAQ come from the germline V gene. The CDR3 sequence: CASSLAGAGYGYTF. The CDR3 region has the DNA TGTGCCAGCAGCTTAGCGGGGGCGGGCTATGGCTACACCTTC.

The chain joins TRBV2 to TRBJ1-5; D possibly corresponds to TRBD1 (5 bases). This CDR3 is built from 14 residues. The V end was cut by 0 bases, the J end by 7 bases, with 10 bases between. Germline V CDR1 and CDR2: SNHLY, FYNNEI. The CDR3 spells CASSEARGGQPQHF. The CDR3 DNA follows: TGTGCCAGCAGTGAAGCGCGGGGGGGGCAGCCCCAGCATTTT.

This chain uses TRBV29-1 with TRBJ1-2, with 7 bases identical to TRBD1. CDR3 length: 11 residues. CDR1 is SQVTM, CDR2 ANQGSEA, per germline. After removal of 5 bases from V and 7 bases from J, the junction contained 4 bases not matched to a gene. The CDR3 spells CSVSAGGGYTF. In DNA, the CDR3 is TGCAGCGTTTCGGCAGGGGGTGGCTACACCTTC. Filled out from reference TRBV29-1 and TRBJ1-2, the complete variable domain reads SAVISQKPSRDICQRGTSLTIQCQVDSQVTMMFWYRQQPGQSLTLIATANQGSEATYESGFVIDKFPISRPNLTFSTLTVSNMSPEDSSIYLCSVSAGGGYTFGSGTRLTVV.

This clone appeared once. CDR3 bases: TGTGCCAGCAGGTCCCAAAAAGGGCAGAATATAGCCCTAGCCAAAAACATTCAGTACTTC. Its protein product is CASRSQKGQNIALAKNIQYF. V gene TRBV21-1 combines with J gene TRBJ2-4. TRBV21-1 is deemed a pseudogene. The CDR3 contains 20 residues.

The chain recombines TRBV7-9 with TRBJ2-1, with D unresolved. CDR3 size: 12 residues. V gave up 6 bases and J gave up 7 bases, with 10 bases separating them. Per the germline V gene, CDR1 is SEHNR and CDR2 is FQNEAQ (reference sequence). The CDR3 reads CASRKDPNEQFF. DNA of the CDR3: TGTGCCAGCAGGAAAGACCCAAATGAGCAGTTCTTC.

This chain links TRBV2 with TRBJ2-1; D possibly matches TRBD1 or TRBD2 (7 bases each). The CDR3 is 14 residues long. The V end was cut by 10 bases, the J end by 2 bases, with 15 bases between. Per the germline V gene, CDR1 is SNHLY and CDR2 is FYNNEI. CDR3 nucleotide sequence: TGTGCCACAGCAGGGGGGGCGGCCTACAATGAGCAGTTCTTC. Protein: CATAGGAAYNEQFF.

The CDR3 loop is CASTLSGGVNGYTF. CDR3 coding DNA: TGTGCCAGTACCCTCAGCGGGGGGGTTAATGGCTACACCTTC. This rearrangement joins TRBV19 to TRBJ1-2; TRBD1 might be the D (5 bases). Trimming removed 7 bases at V and 6 bases at J, with 18 bases between. Germline V gives CDR1 LNHDA, CDR2 SQIVND (reference sequence). The length of the CDR3 is 14 residues.

The chain carries TRBV11-3 and TRBJ1-1; possibly TRBD1 for D (6 bases). Trimming took 8 bases from V and 0 from J, leaving 10 bases between them. Germline V gene lookup returns CDR1 SGHNT and CDR2 YENEEA. The length of the CDR3 is 13 residues. The CDR3 DNA follows: TGTGCCAGCGGGCAGGGGATGAACACTGAAGCTTTCTTT. Protein sequence: CASGQGMNTEAFF.

The chain links TRBV11-2 to TRBJ2-7; weak D call: TRBD1 (5 bases). V was clipped by 4 bases and J by 5 bases, with 18 bases between them. Germline CDR1 reads SGHAT; CDR2 reads FQNNGV. The CDR3 has 15 amino acids. This chain's CDR3 is CASSSPRQSLNEQYF. CDR3 nucleotide sequence: TGTGCCAGCAGCTCCCCAAGACAGTCTCTAAACGAGCAGTACTTC. Supplemented by reference TRBV11-2 and TRBJ2-7, the full variable domain reads EAGVAQSPRYKIIEKRQSVAFWCNPISGHATLYWYQQILGQGPKLLIQFQNNGVVDDSQLPKDRFSAERLKGVDSTLKIQPAKLEDSAVYLCASSSPRQSLNEQYFGPGTRLTVT.

J is TRBJ2-3 and V is TRBV9, with 9 positions matching TRBD2. V gave up 0 bases and J gave up 2 bases; unmatched junction bases: 4. CDR1 and CDR2 (germline): SGDLS, YYNGEE. The CDR3 sequence is 16 residues long. CDR3 sequence: CASSVDSGGITDTQYF. The CDR3 bases are TGTGCCAGCAGCGTAGATAGCGGGGGTATCACAGATACGCAGTATTTT.

The gene calls are TRBV2 and TRBJ1-1, with 10 positions matching TRBD1. The germline gives CDR1 SNHLY, CDR2 FYNNEI. This CDR3 contains 14 residues. With 6 bases clipped from V and 3 bases from J, the junction kept 4 bases outside the gene matches. CDR3 region: CASSGQGEDTEAFF. The CDR3, as DNA: TGTGCCAGCAGCGGACAGGGGGAGGACACTGAAGCTTTCTTT.

The V gene is TRBV18, the J gene TRBJ1-4; D uncertain. Germline CDR1 and CDR2: KGHSH and LQKENI. This CDR3 contains 14 residues. V lost 2 bases and J 4 bases, leaving 8 bases between the germline ends. The CDR3 region has the DNA TGTGCCAGCTCACCAAACACGGATAATGAAAAACTGTTTTTT. It encodes CASSPNTDNEKLFF.

The chain employs TRBV28 and TRBJ2-2, with D possibly being TRBD2 (6 bases). The CDR3 loop spans 16 amino acids. The V and J ends lost 2 bases and 7 bases respectively, with 17 bases between them. CDR1 is MDHEN and CDR2 is SYDVKM in the germline V gene. CDR3 region: CASSLSWRAGGGELFF. The CDR3 DNA sequence: TGTGCCAGCAGTTTAAGTTGGAGGGCAGGAGGCGGGGAGCTGTTTTTT.

This rearrangement joins TRBV4-3 to TRBJ2-1, with D possibly being TRBD2 (5 bases). Germline CDR1 reads LGHNA; CDR2 reads YSLEER. Trimming left V 4 bases short and J 7 bases short, with 17 bases between. CDR3 length equals 15 residues. The CDR3 sequence: CASSPYRSSSNEQFF. The CDR3 DNA reads as TGCGCCAGCAGCCCATACCGGTCTAGCTCGAATGAGCAGTTCTTC.

The gene calls are TRBV6-2 or TRBV6-3 and TRBJ2-7; 8 nucleotides align to TRBD2. The CDR3 has 15 residues. Germline V gene data show CDR1 as MNHEY and CDR2 as SVGEGT. V gave up 4 bases and J gave up 9 bases; unmatched junction bases: 14. Here the CDR3 reads CASSFPIGSGGRQYF. The CDR3 DNA follows: TGTGCCAGCAGTTTTCCCATCGGAAGCGGGGGCCGGCAGTACTTC.

DNA of the CDR3: TGTGCCAGCAGCTTGGGAGCGGGAGGGGCCTACAATGAGCAGTTCTTC. This encodes CASSLGAGGAYNEQFF. J is TRBJ2-1 and V is TRBV5-4; 10 positions agree with TRBD2. Germline-derived CDR1 and CDR2 are SGHNT and YYREEE (reference sequence). Trimming at V came to 0 bases and at J to 2 bases, leaving 2 bases not matched to a gene. The CDR3 spans 16 residues.

This clone came up a few times. In DNA form, the CDR3 reads TGTGCCAGCAGCCTCCACCGGGATCGAGGCACCTACGAGCAGTACTTC. Translated, it gives CASSLHRDRGTYEQYF. The V and J genes are TRBV7-8 and TRBJ2-7, with a weak D call TRBD2 (5 bases). This CDR3 region has 16 residues. Per the germline V gene, CDR1 is SGHVS and CDR2 is FQNEAQ. Trimming removed 5 bases at V and 2 bases at J, with 19 bases between.

DNA of the CDR3: TGTGCCAGCAGCTTGGGGGTCAGGTTGAACACTGAAGCTTTCTTT. It codes for CASSLGVRLNTEAFF. The gene calls are TRBV5-5 and TRBJ1-1; D remains unclear. Germline CDR1 reads SGHKS; CDR2 reads YYEKEE (reference sequence). V shed 0 bases and J shed 0 bases, with 9 bases lying between them. The CDR3 length is 15 residues.

The chain employs TRBV7-9 and TRBJ2-3, with 8 bases matching TRBD2. Germline CDR1 and CDR2: SEHNR and FQNEAQ (reference sequence). This CDR3 contains 16 residues. Trimming took 2 bases from V and 6 from J; bases not matched to a gene: 10. As DNA, the CDR3 is TGTGCCAGCAGCTTATTTGGACTAGCCGGCAGGGATACGCAGTATTTT. Its protein product is CASSLFGLAGRDTQYF.

The rearrangement links TRBV18 to TRBJ2-5, with D unclear. The CDR3 runs to 14 residues. V gave up 0 bases and J gave up 1 base, with 6 bases separating them. Germline loops: CDR1 KGHSH, CDR2 LQKENI. The chain's CDR3 is CASSPPGSQETQYF. The CDR3 DNA sequence: TGTGCCAGCTCACCACCGGGGTCCCAAGAGACCCAGTACTTC.

The chain carries TRBV2 and TRBJ2-7, with D hard to call. There are 11 residues in the CDR3. Per germline, CDR1 SNHLY and CDR2 FYNNEI. Deletions cut 4 bases from V and 4 bases from J, with 5 bases between. For the CDR3, the DNA is TGTGCCAGCAGTGGTGGGTACGAGCAGTACTTC. It encodes CASSGGYEQYF.

The rearrangement joins TRBV27 to TRBJ1-1; weak D call: TRBD1 (6 bases). Germline CDR1 and CDR2: MNHEY and SMNVEV (reference sequence). CDR3 length: 15 residues. V shed 4 bases and J shed 3 bases, with 15 bases lying between them. The CDR3 DNA reads as TGTGCCAGCAGTTCGACAGGTAATTTGGACACTGAAGCTTTCTTT. The encoded protein is CASSSTGNLDTEAFF.

The chain couples TRBV15 to TRBJ1-2; TRBD1 agrees at 9 bases. Germline V gene data show CDR1 as LNHNV and CDR2 as YYDKDF (reference sequence). The V and J ends lost 0 bases and 4 bases, in that order; junction bases with no gene match: 6. The CDR3 covers 16 residues. CDR3 sequence: CATSRDGTGRAYGYTF. In nucleotides, the CDR3 is TGTGCCACCAGCAGAGACGGGACAGGGCGCGCCTATGGCTACACCTTC.

This clone showed up just once. The V gene is TRBV12-3 or TRBV12-4, the J gene TRBJ1-2; TRBD1 matches 11 bases. The CDR3 has 13 residues. The trim removed 3 bases at V and 6 bases at J, leaving 0 bases unmatched. CDR3: CASSLDRGHGYTF. The CDR3, as DNA: TGTGCCAGCAGTTTGGACAGGGGGCATGGCTACACCTTC.

The chain carries TRBV9 and TRBJ2-1, with D possibly matching TRBD2 (5 bases). The CDR3 length is 13 residues. Looked up from germline, CDR1 is SGDLS and CDR2 is YYNGEE. V lost 4 bases and J lost 9, with 14 bases in between. CDR3 loop: CASSPQWESEQFF. In nucleotides, the CDR3 is TGTGCCAGCAGCCCTCAGTGGGAGAGTGAGCAGTTCTTC.

This clone occurred once. The V gene is TRBV27, the J gene TRBJ2-7; D might be TRBD2 (6 bases). CDR3 size: 15 residues. V was cut by 8 bases and J by 0 bases, with 17 bases left in between. Germline lookup yields CDR1 MNHEY and CDR2 SMNVEV (reference sequence). CDR3 in amino acids: CASCLAGGSSYEQYF. As DNA, the CDR3 is TGTGCCAGCTGCCTGGCCGGGGGAAGCTCCTACGAGCAGTACTTC.